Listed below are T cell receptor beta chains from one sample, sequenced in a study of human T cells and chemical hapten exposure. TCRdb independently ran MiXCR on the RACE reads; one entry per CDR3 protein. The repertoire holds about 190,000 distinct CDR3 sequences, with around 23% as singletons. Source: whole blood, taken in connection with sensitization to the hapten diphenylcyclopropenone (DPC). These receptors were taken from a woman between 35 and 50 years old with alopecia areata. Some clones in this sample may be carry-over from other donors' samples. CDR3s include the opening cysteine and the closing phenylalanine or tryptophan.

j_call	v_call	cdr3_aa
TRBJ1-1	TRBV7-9	CASSRTALAFF
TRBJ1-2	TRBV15	CATSGRTGYGYTF
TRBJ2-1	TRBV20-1	CSARVSLGEQFF
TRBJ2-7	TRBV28	CASSLPASGSNREQDF
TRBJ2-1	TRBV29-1	CSGKPLGNEQFF
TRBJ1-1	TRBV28	CASSFGWGTKNTEAFF
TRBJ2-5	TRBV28	CASREQDSRQETQYF
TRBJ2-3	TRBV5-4	CASSLALAGAGDTQYF
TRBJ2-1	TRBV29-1	CSVAKPGQGGDEQFF
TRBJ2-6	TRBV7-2	CASSSSQGSDVLTF
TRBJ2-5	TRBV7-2	CASSAGLATETQYF
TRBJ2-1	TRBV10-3	CAISERRGTGNEQFF
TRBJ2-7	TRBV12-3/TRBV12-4	CASTLGDEQYF
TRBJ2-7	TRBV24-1	CATSEGQGHEQYF
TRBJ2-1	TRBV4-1	CASSLGPLAGETEQFF
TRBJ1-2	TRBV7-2	CASSSRGFGYTF
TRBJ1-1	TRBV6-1	CASSKGQNTEAFF
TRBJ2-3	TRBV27	CASSAGAEGWYF
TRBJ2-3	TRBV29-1	CSVALAEADTQYF
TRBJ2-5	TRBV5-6	CASSLGQGTQETQYF
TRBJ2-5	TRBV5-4	CASSIGGEGALKTQYF
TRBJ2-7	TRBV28	CASSPGTSGYEQYF
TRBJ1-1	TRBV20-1	CSARVPGGTEAFF
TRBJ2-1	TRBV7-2	CASSLDPSGSYFHEQFF
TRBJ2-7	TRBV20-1	CSAVEGGYEQYF
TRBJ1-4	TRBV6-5	CASSPGTGSKKLFF
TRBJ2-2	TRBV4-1	CASSPSNTGELFF
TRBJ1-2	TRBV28	CASRPFFETFVGYTF
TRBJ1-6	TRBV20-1	CSARRRVRDRTNSPLHF
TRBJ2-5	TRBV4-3	CASSQDPDLGTQYF
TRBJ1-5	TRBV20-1	CSASVMGSNQPQHF
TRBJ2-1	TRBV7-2	CASSPLAGGPGEQFF
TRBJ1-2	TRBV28	CAITQGATNYGYTF
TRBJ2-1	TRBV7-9	CASSLIGRDHYNEQFF
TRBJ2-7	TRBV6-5	CASSSVRDRGSDEQYF
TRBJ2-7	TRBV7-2	CASSLALLAGGEQYF
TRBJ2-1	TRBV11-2	CASSLEFVGSSYNEQFF
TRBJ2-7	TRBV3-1	CASSQETRLATYEQYF
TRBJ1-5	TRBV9	CASSAETGAQPQHF
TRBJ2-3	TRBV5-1	CASSLSSGSEVDTQYF
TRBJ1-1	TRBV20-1	CSASEDTEAFF
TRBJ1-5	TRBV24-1	CATSDPREGNQPQHF
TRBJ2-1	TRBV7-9	CASSLSGPPGDEQFF
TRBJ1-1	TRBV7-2	CASSLRGATEAFF
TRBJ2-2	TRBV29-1	CSVVAAGGKAGELFF
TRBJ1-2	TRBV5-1	CASSEGPSYGYTF
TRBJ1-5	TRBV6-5	CASSYSGPYSNQPQHF
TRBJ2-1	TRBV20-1	CSASRPTSSYNEQFF
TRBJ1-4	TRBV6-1	CASNPGRMNEKLFF
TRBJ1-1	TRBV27	CASRPSGGNTEAFF
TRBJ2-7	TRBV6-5	CASSPRQGKSSYEQYF
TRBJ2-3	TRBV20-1	CSAVTGGTTDTQYF
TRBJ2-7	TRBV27	CASSSYRDYEQYF